This TCR beta chain was obtained from a study of blood T cell repertoires in COVID-19. About the research overall: Italy, Spain and the United States were the sources of the convalescent and acute COVID-19 samples.

Clones were read by immunoSEQ multiplex PCR, and TCRdb kept only the in-frame ones, dropping some. Among roughly 290,000 clones listed, roughly 80% were seen once. The CDR3 has 18 residues. V lost 2 bases, J lost 4 bases, and 21 bases lay in between. Germline CDR1 MNHNS, CDR2 SASEGT. The sequence derives from a woman aged 50 to 60 with active or convalescent COVID-19. The specimen sequenced was peripheral blood. The J gene is TRBJ1-3, the V gene TRBV6-1, with TRBD1 as a possible D gene (5 bases). CDR3 DNA: TGTGCCAGCAGTGAATACTCTTGGGGTACAGGCCGGGGAAACACCATATATTTT. Protein sequence: CASSEYSWGTGRGNTIYF.